This TCR beta chain originates from a study of blood T cell repertoires in COVID-19. Whole-study context: The United States, Italy and Spain were the sources of the acute and convalescent COVID-19 samples. In each case, the material was cDNA or gDNA derived from T cells, B-cell-depleted T cells, or PBMCs.

The CDR3 is 15 amino acids. Trimming cost V 1 base and J 4 bases, with 14 bases left between them. Looked up from germline, CDR1 is SGHNT and CDR2 is YENEEA. Per the authors' pipeline: Estimation of nucleated cell counts relied on the amplification of reference gene primers. TCRdb's table, derived via immunoSEQ multiplex PCR, lists solely in-frame clones and lacks some. V and J calls and clone size are copied from that table; D and trimming were computed from the DNA. This table holds 70,000 to 95,000 clones, just over 85% found once. The chain combines TRBV11-3 with TRBJ2-7; TRBD1 is a possible D gene (6 bases). The receptor's source is a woman of 80 years or more with acute or convalescent COVID-19. Specimen: peripheral blood. The CDR3 loop is CASSLASGQTYEQYF. CDR3 nucleotide sequence: TGTGCCAGCAGCTTAGCCTCGGGACAAACTTACGAGCAGTACTTC.